This T cell receptor (beta chain) came from a study of a mutant IDH1 vaccine in newly diagnosed glioma. Study-level information: The first vaccination came 4-6 weeks after radiotherapy alone, or with temozolomide cycles. Findings and caveats of the study: Detectable vaccine-induced immune responses arose in almost 95% of patients.

CDR1 is SGHTA and CDR2 is FQGNSA in the germline V gene. V lost 2 bases, J lost 6 bases, and 11 bases stayed unmatched. This CDR3 has 16 residues. This table comes from immunoSEQ multiplex PCR, and its TCRdb copy is limited to in-frame clones, with some not included. The table records tens of thousands of clones, approximately 80% of them present only once. Time point given: week 47, end of study. Vaccinated patients received 300 ug of mutant IDH1 20-mer peptide per dose, with topical imiquimod. Across weeks 1, 3, 5, 7, 11, 15, 19 and 23, patients received a vaccination each time, eight in all. Each donor presented with a new WHO grade 3 or 4 astrocytoma that tested IDH1-mutant and showed ATRX loss. Concerning this clone: What it recognizes is unknown.

This rearrangement joins TRBV7-2 to TRBJ1-2, with 8 bases matching TRBD1. The specimen comprised PBMCs, sampled from a glioma patient whose treatment included an IDH1 peptide vaccine. This clonotype was sampled from a woman aged 40 to 50 with glioma. Some clones in this sample may be carry-over from other donors' samples. The CDR3 loop is CASSLISWDRWDGYTF. The CDR3 DNA reads as TGTGCCAGCAGCTTAATTAGCTGGGACAGGTGGGATGGCTACACCTTC.